The 25 T cell receptor beta chains reported below all come from one sample, sequenced in a study of OX40 agonist ivuxolimab in advanced cancers. The repertoire was sequenced with immunoSEQ multiplex PCR; TCRdb's copy has only in-frame clones and lacks some. The sample yields fewer than 65,000 clones, just under 90% seen once. The material sequenced was CD4+ or CD8+ T cells sorted from blood, taken in a trial of the OX40 agonist ivuxolimab. The receptor set was obtained from an adult with an advanced solid tumor such as melanoma, head and neck, liver or kidney cancer.

The V and J genes are TRBV6-5 and TRBJ1-4; D might be TRBD1 (5 bases). The CDR3 has 15 amino acids. CDR1 and CDR2 (germline): MNHEY, SVGAGI. Trimming stripped 6 bases from V and 8 bases from J, with 19 bases between. In DNA form, the CDR3 reads TGTGCCAGCAGGTCTAGCCCCGGGACGAGCGAAAAACTGTTTTTT. Translated: CASRSSPGTSEKLFF.

The chain carries TRBV15 and TRBJ1-3, with 7 bases fitting TRBD1. The CDR3 is 16 amino acids. Per germline, CDR1 LNHNV and CDR2 YYDKDF (reference sequence). V shed 2 bases and J 4 bases; nucleotides not matched to a gene: 8. The CDR3 DNA reads as TGTGCCACCAGCAGATCGGGACAGACGAGCGGAAACACCATATATTTT. This codes for CATSRSGQTSGNTIYF.

This chain connects TRBV5-4 to TRBJ2-1, with D tentatively TRBD1 (6 bases). There are 16 residues in the CDR3. The germline V and J ends were trimmed by 4 bases and 10 bases, with 24 bases remaining between them. The V gene's germline CDR1 is SGHNT and CDR2 YYREEE (reference sequence). The CDR3 reads CASSTPQGTGQYEQFF. The CDR3 DNA follows: TGTGCCAGCAGCACACCACAGGGAACAGGGCAATACGAGCAGTTCTTC.

This sequence joins TRBV7-2 and TRBJ2-7; no clear D gene. CDR1 is SGHTA, CDR2 FQGNSA, per germline. V lost 2 bases and J lost 0, with 8 bases in between. CDR3 size: 14 residues. The CDR3 region is CASSLIRDSYEQYF. Written as DNA, the CDR3 is TGTGCCAGCAGCTTAATTCGCGACTCCTACGAGCAGTACTTC.

The chain has TRBV7-8 and TRBJ2-3, with D uncertain. The germline V and J ends were trimmed by 1 base and 3 bases, with 5 bases remaining between them. The CDR3 is 13 amino acids. CDR1 and CDR2 (germline): SGHVS, FQNEAQ. In nucleotides, the CDR3 is TGTGCCAGCAGCTTAGTACCAACAGATACGCAGTATTTT. This sequence encodes CASSLVPTDTQYF.

This clone was recorded once. V usage is TRBV18 and J usage is TRBJ2-7; the match to TRBD2 covers 8 bases. The CDR3 has 16 amino acids. V gave up 1 base and J gave up 1 base; unmatched junction bases: 6. Looked up from germline, CDR1 is KGHSH and CDR2 is LQKENI. CDR3 nucleotide sequence: TGTGCCAGCTCACCACGAGCGGGAGTGGCATCCTACGAGCAGTACTTC. Translating it yields CASSPRAGVASYEQYF.

The V and J genes are TRBV6-4 and TRBJ2-3, with a weak D call TRBD1 (6 bases). CDR1 is MRHNA and CDR2 is SNTAGT in the germline V gene. The germline V and J ends were trimmed by 1 base and 1 base, with 12 bases remaining between them. This CDR3 has 16 residues. The CDR3 loop reads CASSDYPGDRTDTQYF. The CDR3 coding sequence is TGTGCCAGCAGTGACTATCCAGGGGACCGCACAGATACGCAGTATTTT.

V and J are TRBV6-5 and TRBJ2-7; TRBD1 matches 9 bases. In germline, CDR1 is MNHEY, CDR2 SVGAGI. V lost 5 bases, J lost 4 bases, and 6 bases stayed unmatched. The CDR3 length is 14 residues. CDR3 in DNA: TGTGCCAGCAGTACGAGGACAGGGGATTACGAGCAGTACTTC. Its translation: CASSTRTGDYEQYF.

The chain couples TRBV7-8 to TRBJ1-4; 9 bases map to TRBD1. The germline V gene has CDR1 SGHVS and CDR2 FQNEAQ. Germline trimming cut 4 bases from V and 7 bases from J; bases unmatched to any gene: 7. The CDR3 loop spans 15 amino acids. The DNA for the CDR3 is TGTGCCAGCAGCTGGCCGGGACAGGGCTTTGAAAAACTGTTTTTT. This sequence encodes CASSWPGQGFEKLFF.

The CDR3 nucleotides read TGCGCCAGCAGCCAACTTTCTTCGGATGCGTACGAGCAGTACTTC. The encoded protein is CASSQLSSDAYEQYF. V gene TRBV4-1 combines with J gene TRBJ2-7; D remains unclear. Germline V gene lookup returns CDR1 MGHRA and CDR2 YSYEKL. The V end was cut by 2 bases, the J end by 4 bases, with 15 bases between. The CDR3 has 15 residues.

The rearrangement joins TRBV30 to TRBJ2-7; 9 bases are a match to TRBD2. Trimming at V came to 2 bases and at J to 3 bases, leaving 8 bases not matched to a gene. This CDR3 is built from 15 residues. Germline assignment: CDR1 GTSNPN and CDR2 SVGIG (reference sequence). This CDR3 is CAWSPLAGSHYEQYF. For the CDR3, the DNA is TGTGCCTGGAGTCCCCTAGCGGGGAGTCACTACGAGCAGTACTTC.

The rearrangement joins TRBV6-5 to TRBJ2-5; 10 bases agree with TRBD2. The CDR3 has 15 amino acids. Looked up from germline, CDR1 is MNHEY and CDR2 is SVGAGI. V shed 5 bases, J shed 4 bases, and the junction held 7 bases outside the gene matches. The CDR3 spells CASSGPSGSRETQYF. In DNA form, the CDR3 reads TGTGCCAGCAGTGGACCTAGCGGGAGTCGAGAGACCCAGTACTTC.

The chain is built from TRBV9 and TRBJ2-5, with TRBD2 matching over 8 bases. The CDR3 is made up of 16 amino acids. The germline V gene encodes CDR1 SGDLS and CDR2 YYNGEE. The V and J ends lost 0 bases and 2 bases, in that order; junction bases with no gene match: 6. CDR3 coding DNA: TGTGCCAGCAGCGTAGGCCTTAGCGGGACTCAAGAGACCCAGTACTTC. The encoded protein is CASSVGLSGTQETQYF.

The chain recombines TRBV5-1 with TRBJ1-3; possibly TRBD1 for D (5 bases). From germline, CDR1 is SGHRS and CDR2 YFSETQ. Trimming pared 3 bases from V and 3 bases from J, leaving 16 bases between. The CDR3 covers 16 residues. CDR3 residues: CASSWRPGDGGNTIYF. CDR3 sequence (DNA): TGCGCCAGCAGCTGGAGGCCCGGGGACGGTGGAAACACCATATATTTT. The variable domain in full, with the rest retrieved from reference TRBV5-1 and TRBJ1-3, is KAGVTQTPRYLIKTRGQQVTLSCSPISGHRSVSWYQQTPGQGLQFLFEYFSETQRNKGNFPGRFSGRQFSNSRSEMNVSTLELGDSALYLCASSWRPGDGGNTIYFGEGSWLTVV.

This clone was observed a handful of times. The V and J genes are TRBV11-2 and TRBJ2-1; 7 bases agree with TRBD1. V trimming: 1 base; J trimming: 0 bases; junction bases outside the gene matches: 0. The V gene's germline CDR1 is SGHAT and CDR2 FQNNGV. CDR3 length equals 15 residues. CDR3 loop: CASSLGDSSYNEQFF. In nucleotides, the CDR3 is TGTGCCAGCAGCTTAGGGGACAGCTCCTACAATGAGCAGTTCTTC.

This clone was seen just once. The V and J genes are TRBV18 and TRBJ2-1, with unresolved D. Germline V gene data show CDR1 as KGHSH and CDR2 as LQKENI. The CDR3 is made up of 13 amino acids. V was clipped by 2 bases and J by 7 bases, with 9 bases between them. The CDR3 DNA reads TGTGCCAGCTCACCAGGTTCGGAAAATGAGCAGTTCTTC. This gives the protein CASSPGSENEQFF.

The chain carries TRBV28 and TRBJ2-1; 10 bases match TRBD2. Germline CDR1 reads MDHEN; CDR2 reads SYDVKM. V trimming: 3 bases; J trimming: 9 bases; junction bases outside the gene matches: 14. This CDR3 is 17 amino acids long. Here the CDR3 reads CASSFGLAGVMRGEQFF. CDR3 bases: TGTGCCAGCAGTTTCGGGCTAGCGGGAGTTATGAGGGGTGAGCAGTTCTTC.

This chain connects TRBV21-1 to TRBJ2-3; TRBD1, the D gene given by the table, was not confirmed from the DNA. TRBV21-1 is a pseudogene segment. The CDR3 spans 18 residues. CDR3 sequence: CASSKWRATGMSTDTQYF. As DNA, the CDR3 is TGTGCCAGCAGCAAATGGAGGGCGACAGGGATGAGCACAGATACGCAGTATTTT.

The V call is TRBV28, the J call TRBJ2-5; D not resolved. The CDR3 extends over 16 amino acids. Germline assignment: CDR1 MDHEN and CDR2 SYDVKM. Trimming removed 4 bases from V and 3 bases from J, with 18 bases in between. DNA for the CDR3: TGTGCCAGCAGTTGGCCCTACTTCGGGCCTAAAGAGACCCAGTACTTC. Residues: CASSWPYFGPKETQYF.

The chain links TRBV19 to TRBJ1-2; 7 positions agree with TRBD1. J gave up 5 bases and V 5 bases, and 11 bases lay outside the gene matches. The germline CDR1 and CDR2 sequences are LNHDA and SQIVND (reference sequence). The CDR3 consists of 15 residues. The CDR3 loop is CASSDRQGSGYGYTF. The CDR3 coding sequence is TGTGCCAGTAGTGACCGACAGGGATCGGGATATGGCTACACCTTC. Together with reference TRBV19 and TRBJ1-2, the CDR3 gives the full variable domain: DGGITQSPKYLFRKEGQNVTLSCEQNLNHDAMYWYRQDPGQGLRLIYYSQIVNDFQKGDIAEGYSVSREKKESFPLTVTSAQKNPTAFYLCASSDRQGSGYGYTFGSGTRLTVV.

V is TRBV19 and J is TRBJ1-2, with D perhaps TRBD1 (6 bases). This CDR3 has 16 residues. Germline CDR1 LNHDA, CDR2 SQIVND (reference sequence). V was clipped by 0 bases and J by 0 bases, with 11 bases between them. The CDR3 DNA reads as TGTGCCAGTAGTATAGATGCGGGGGGCTCTAACTATGGCTACACCTTC. Its protein is CASSIDAGGSNYGYTF.

The chain joins TRBV5-1 to TRBJ2-7; D may be TRBD1 (6 bases). Germline-derived CDR1 and CDR2 are SGHRS and YFSETQ. The V and J ends lost 0 bases and 0 bases respectively, with 10 bases between them. This CDR3 has 15 residues. CDR3: CASSLDGGSSYEQYF. CDR3 nucleotide sequence: TGCGCCAGCAGCTTGGATGGGGGCAGCTCCTACGAGCAGTACTTC.

This chain uses TRBV10-3 with TRBJ1-5, with 11 bases aligning to TRBD1. The CDR3 loop spans 19 amino acids. V dropped 0 bases and J dropped 1; count of bases not matched to a gene: 8. CDR1 and CDR2 from the germline V gene are ENHRY and SYGVKD. DNA of the CDR3: TGTGCCATCAGTGAGTCTCTTGGGACAGGGGGTAGGAGCAATCAGCCCCAGCATTTT. Translated, it gives CAISESLGTGGRSNQPQHF.

The gene calls are TRBV7-2 and TRBJ2-7; 10 positions agree with TRBD1. CDR3 length equals 15 residues. Unmatched junction bases numbered 3, after V lost 2 bases and J lost 2 bases. Looked up from germline, CDR1 is SGHTA and CDR2 is FQGNSA. CDR3 sequence (DNA): TGTGCCAGCAGCTTACGGACAGGGGGAACCTACGAGCAGTACTTC. Protein sequence: CASSLRTGGTYEQYF. The full variable domain, rest sourced from reference TRBV7-2 and TRBJ2-7, is GAGVSQSPSNKVTEKGKDVELRCDPISGHTALYWYRQSLGQGLEFLIYFQGNSAPDKSGLPSDRFSAERTGGSVSTLTIQRTQQEDSAVYLCASSLRTGGTYEQYFGPGTRLTVT.

This sequence joins TRBV7-3 and TRBJ2-2, with TRBD2 identical over 8 bases. The CDR3 has 16 amino acids. V lost 2 bases and J lost 5; bases outside the gene matches: 7. Germline V lookup: CDR1 SGHTA, CDR2 FQGTGA. The CDR3 loop is CASSLRAGVGTGELFF. As DNA, the CDR3 is TGTGCCAGCAGCTTACGAGCGGGAGTGGGTACCGGGGAGCTGTTTTTT.